Listed below are T cell receptor beta chains from one sample, sequenced in a study of cytomegalovirus exposure and HLA in healthy donors. Sequencing used immunoSEQ multiplex PCR; TCRdb keeps in-frame clones, though not all of them. The sample yields some 120,000 clones, 80% seen once. The specimen sequenced was PBMCs. Every receptor here comes from a young man in good health and CMV-seronegative. CDR3s include the opening cysteine and the closing phenylalanine or tryptophan. Not every row has a clone size; where given, it reads once, few, many or a size class.

V	J	size	length	CDR3
TRBV6-5	TRBJ2-7	NA	14	CASKTMGGSYEQYF
TRBV30	TRBJ2-5	NA	15	CAVTPAGQNQETQYF
TRBV19	TRBJ1-3	NA	14	CASSTGISGNTIYF
TRBV30	TRBJ1-5	NA	13	CAWTSGGNQPQHF
TRBV5-1	TRBJ1-2	NA	15	CASSPDRASNYGYPF
TRBV19	TRBJ1-3	NA	13	CASRRTGTNTIYF
TRBV9	TRBJ2-1	NA	13	CASSPDFGNEQFF
TRBV23-1	TRBJ2-7	NA	14	CASSRGTTSYEQYF
TRBV21-1	TRBJ1-2	NA	15	CASSDQRFINYGYTF
TRBV27	TRBJ1-4	NA	14	CASSDAVGVRSLFF
TRBV2	TRBJ2-4	once	18	CASSASPFRELAKNIQYF
TRBV7-8	TRBJ2-1	NA	16	CASSLLGLAGRNEQFF
TRBV18	TRBJ1-5	few	15	CASTTEAGEGQPQHF
TRBV5-1	TRBJ1-2	NA	15	CASSFDTGGHYGYPF
TRBV19	TRBJ2-7	NA	15	CASSISRTSGYEQYF
TRBV28	TRBJ2-1	once	15	CASSFVVGVRNEQFF
TRBV5-8	TRBJ1-1	few	14	CASSLVPENTEAFF
TRBV15	TRBJ2-2	NA	14	CADQTVVLAGELFF
TRBV21-1	TRBJ1-2	few	12	CAPPREDCGYTF
TRBV4-1	TRBJ2-7	NA	15	CASSQDFGSGYEQYF
TRBV27	TRBJ2-1	NA	14	CASDPGTGGNEQFF
TRBV4-2	NA	NA	18	CASSQDVGTGLSSYEQYF
TRBV27	TRBJ2-7	NA	16	CASSLPTGTGVGEQYF
TRBV5-6	TRBJ2-1	few	16	CASSSLPLREEGEQFF
TRBV27	TRBJ1-2	NA	13	CASSLTGGDGYTF
TRBV4-1	TRBJ2-1	NA	15	CASSPALGRQGEQFF
TRBV5-6	TRBJ2-7	few	13	CASSFPGPSEQYF
TRBV11-3	TRBJ2-1	NA	17	CASSLGVAGGVYNEQFF
TRBV7-9	TRBJ2-1	NA	14	CASTLLAGQGEQFF
TRBV7-6	TRBJ2-7	NA	19	CASSLARLAGDLGNYEQYF
TRBV25-1	TRBJ2-1	once	13	CASSFTGADEQFF
TRBV5-4	TRBJ2-2	NA	14	CASSLGQWAGELFF